Here is one T cell receptor (beta chain) with its context. High-throughput TCR beta sequencing covered peripheral CD8+ and CD4+ T cells. With random hexamers, roughly 0.45 to 1 ug RNA was reverse transcribed. MiXCR, applied by TCRdb to the immunoSEQ multiplex PCR reads, yields one record per CDR3 protein. The sample lists under 200,000 distinct CDR3 sequences, about 95% occurring once. The data belong to a study of CD8 T cells in Susac syndrome. This CDR3 spans 15 amino acids. Germline CDR1 reads DFQATT; CDR2 reads SNEGSKA (reference sequence). The V segment lost 5 bases and the J segment 4 bases; nucleotides outside the gene matches: 13.

The receptor was isolated from a human donor in good health. This chain joins TRBV20-1 and TRBJ2-5; TRBD2 aligns across 7 bases. Sequences were obtained from CD4+ T cells from PBMCs. The CDR3 is CSASGGGEGRETQYF. The CDR3 DNA follows: TGCAGTGCTTCTGGCGGGGGAGAGGGGCGAGAGACCCAGTACTTC.